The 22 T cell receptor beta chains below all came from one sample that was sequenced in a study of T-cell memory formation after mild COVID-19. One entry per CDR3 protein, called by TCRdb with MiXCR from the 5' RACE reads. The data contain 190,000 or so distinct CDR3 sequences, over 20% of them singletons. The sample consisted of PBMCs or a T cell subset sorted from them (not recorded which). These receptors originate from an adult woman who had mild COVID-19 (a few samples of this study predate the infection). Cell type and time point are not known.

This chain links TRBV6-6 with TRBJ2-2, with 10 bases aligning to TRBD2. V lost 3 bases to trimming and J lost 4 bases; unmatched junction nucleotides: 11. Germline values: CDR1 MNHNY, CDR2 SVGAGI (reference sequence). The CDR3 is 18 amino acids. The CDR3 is CASSYRTSGGAGTGELFF. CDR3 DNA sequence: TGTGCCAGCAGTTATCGGACCAGCGGGGGGGCCGGCACCGGGGAGCTGTTTTTT.

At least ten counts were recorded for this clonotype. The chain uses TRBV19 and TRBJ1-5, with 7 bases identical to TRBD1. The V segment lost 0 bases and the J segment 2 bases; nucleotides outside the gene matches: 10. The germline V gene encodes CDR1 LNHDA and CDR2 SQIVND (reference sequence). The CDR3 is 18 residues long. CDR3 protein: CASSIDDRARLGNQPQHF. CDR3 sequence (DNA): TGTGCCAGTAGTATAGACGACAGGGCCCGGTTGGGCAATCAGCCCCAGCATTTT.

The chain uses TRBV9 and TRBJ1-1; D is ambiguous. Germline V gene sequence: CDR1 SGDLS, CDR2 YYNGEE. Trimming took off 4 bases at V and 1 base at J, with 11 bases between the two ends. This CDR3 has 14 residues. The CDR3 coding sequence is TGTGCCAGCAGCACGAGGGCGGGGAACACTGAAGCTTTCTTT. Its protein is CASSTRAGNTEAFF.

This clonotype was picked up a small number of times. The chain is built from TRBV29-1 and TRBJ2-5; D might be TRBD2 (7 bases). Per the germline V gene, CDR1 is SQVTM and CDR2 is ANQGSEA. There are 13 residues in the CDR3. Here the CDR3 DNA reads TGCAGTCTTGAGGGGGGGACCCAAGAGACCCAGTACTTC. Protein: CSLEGGTQETQYF.

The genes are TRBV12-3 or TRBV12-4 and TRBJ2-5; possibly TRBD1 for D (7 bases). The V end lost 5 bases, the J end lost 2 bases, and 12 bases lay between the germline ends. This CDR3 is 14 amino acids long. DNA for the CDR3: TGTGCCAGCAGTCTCGGGGGACAGCAAGAGACCCAGTACTTC. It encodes CASSLGGQQETQYF.

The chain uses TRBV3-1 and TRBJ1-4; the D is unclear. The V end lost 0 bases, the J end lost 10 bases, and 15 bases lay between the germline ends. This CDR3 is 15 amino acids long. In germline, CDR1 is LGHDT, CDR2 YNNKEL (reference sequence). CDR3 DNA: TGTGCCAGCAGCCAAGATAAGGGCCTCCGGGGAAAACTGTTTTTT. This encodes CASSQDKGLRGKLFF. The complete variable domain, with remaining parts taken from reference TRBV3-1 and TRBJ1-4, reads DTAVSQTPKYLVTQMGNDKSIKCEQNLGHDTMYWYKQDSKKFLKIMFSYNNKELIINETVPNRFSPKSPDKAHLNLHINSLELGDSAVYFCASSQDKGLRGKLFFGSGTQLSVL.

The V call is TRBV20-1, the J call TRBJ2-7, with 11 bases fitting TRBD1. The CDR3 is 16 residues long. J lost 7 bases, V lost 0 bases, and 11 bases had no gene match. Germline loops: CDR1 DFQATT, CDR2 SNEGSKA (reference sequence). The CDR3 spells CSARDSPGTGGREQYF. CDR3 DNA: TGCAGTGCTAGAGATTCCCCCGGGACAGGGGGTCGAGAGCAGTACTTC.

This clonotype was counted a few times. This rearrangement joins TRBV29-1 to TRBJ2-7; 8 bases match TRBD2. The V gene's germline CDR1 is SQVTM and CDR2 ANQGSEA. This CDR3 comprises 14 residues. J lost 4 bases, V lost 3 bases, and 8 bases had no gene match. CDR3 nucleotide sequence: TGCAGCGTTGAGGAAGCGGGGACTAGGTACGAGCAGTACTTC. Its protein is CSVEEAGTRYEQYF.

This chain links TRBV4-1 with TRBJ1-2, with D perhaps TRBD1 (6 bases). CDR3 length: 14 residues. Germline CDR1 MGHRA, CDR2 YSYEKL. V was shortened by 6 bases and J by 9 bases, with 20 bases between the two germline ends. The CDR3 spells CASSPRTESRSYTF. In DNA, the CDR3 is TGCGCCAGCAGTCCCCGGACAGAGTCTAGGAGCTACACCTTC.

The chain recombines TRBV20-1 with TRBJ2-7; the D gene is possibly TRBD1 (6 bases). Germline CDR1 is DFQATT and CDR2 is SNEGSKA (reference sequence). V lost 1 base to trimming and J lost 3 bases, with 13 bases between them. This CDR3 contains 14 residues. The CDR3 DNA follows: TGCAGTGCTAGAGGGAGGACAGACTTCTACGAGCAGTACTTC. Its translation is CSARGRTDFYEQYF.

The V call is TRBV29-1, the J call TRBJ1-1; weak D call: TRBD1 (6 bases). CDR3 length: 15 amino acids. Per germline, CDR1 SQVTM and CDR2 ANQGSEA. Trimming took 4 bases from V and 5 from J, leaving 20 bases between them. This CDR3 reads CSVVGGRIERTEAFF. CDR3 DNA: TGCAGCGTTGTGGGGGGCCGTATTGAACGGACTGAAGCTTTCTTT.

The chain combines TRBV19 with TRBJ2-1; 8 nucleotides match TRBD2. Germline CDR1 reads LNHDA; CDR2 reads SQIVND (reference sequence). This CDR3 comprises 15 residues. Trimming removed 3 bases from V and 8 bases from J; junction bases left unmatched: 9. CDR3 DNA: TGTGCCAGTAGTATTTTCAGCGGGAGTAACTATGAGCAGTTCTTC. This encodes CASSIFSGSNYEQFF.

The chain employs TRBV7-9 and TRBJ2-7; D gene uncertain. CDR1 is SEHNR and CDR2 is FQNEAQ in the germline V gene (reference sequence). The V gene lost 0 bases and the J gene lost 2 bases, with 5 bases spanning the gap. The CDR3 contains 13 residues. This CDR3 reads CASSLAAAYEQYF. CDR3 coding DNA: TGTGCCAGCAGCTTAGCGGCAGCCTACGAGCAGTACTTC.

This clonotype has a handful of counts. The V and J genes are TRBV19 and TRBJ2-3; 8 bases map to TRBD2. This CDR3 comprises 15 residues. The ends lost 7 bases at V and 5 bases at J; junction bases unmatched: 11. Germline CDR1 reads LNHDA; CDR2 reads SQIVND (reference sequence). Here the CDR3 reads CASKNLAGYGDTQYF. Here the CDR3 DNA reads TGTGCCAGTAAGAACCTAGCGGGTTATGGAGATACGCAGTATTTT.

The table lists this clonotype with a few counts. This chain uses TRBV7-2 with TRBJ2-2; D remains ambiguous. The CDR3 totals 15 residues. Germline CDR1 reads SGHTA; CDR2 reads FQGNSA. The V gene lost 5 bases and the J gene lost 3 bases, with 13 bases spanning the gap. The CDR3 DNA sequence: TGTGCCAGCAGCCTTGAAGTGAAGTACACCGGGGAGCTGTTTTTT. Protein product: CASSLEVKYTGELFF.

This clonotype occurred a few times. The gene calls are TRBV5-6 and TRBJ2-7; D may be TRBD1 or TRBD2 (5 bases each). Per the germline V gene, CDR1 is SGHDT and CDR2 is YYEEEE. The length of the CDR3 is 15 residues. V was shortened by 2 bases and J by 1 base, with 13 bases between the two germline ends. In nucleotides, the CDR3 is TGTGCCAGCAGCTTCTTATGGGACCGTTCCTACGAGCAGTACTTC. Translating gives CASSFLWDRSYEQYF.

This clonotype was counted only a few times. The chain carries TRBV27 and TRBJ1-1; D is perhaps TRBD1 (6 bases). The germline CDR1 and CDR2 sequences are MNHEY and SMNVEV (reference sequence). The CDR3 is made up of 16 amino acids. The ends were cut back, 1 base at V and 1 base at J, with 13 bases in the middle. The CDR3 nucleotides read TGTGCCAGCAGTTTATACCCTCGGGGGCCGAACACTGAAGCTTTCTTT. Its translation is CASSLYPRGPNTEAFF.

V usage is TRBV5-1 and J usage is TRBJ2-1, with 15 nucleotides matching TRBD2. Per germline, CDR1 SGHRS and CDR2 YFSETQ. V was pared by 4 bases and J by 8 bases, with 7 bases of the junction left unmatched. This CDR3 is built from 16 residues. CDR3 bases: TGCGCCAGCAGCCCCGGACTAGCGGGAGGGGGCGATGAGCAGTTCTTC. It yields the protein CASSPGLAGGGDEQFF.

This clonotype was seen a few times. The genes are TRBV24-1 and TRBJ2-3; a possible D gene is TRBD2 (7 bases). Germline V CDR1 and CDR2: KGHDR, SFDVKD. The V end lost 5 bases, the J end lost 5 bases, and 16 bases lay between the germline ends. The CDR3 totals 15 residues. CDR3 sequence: CATSGGRLAGDTQYF. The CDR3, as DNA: TGTGCCACCAGTGGGGGGCGACTAGCAGGAGATACGCAGTATTTT.

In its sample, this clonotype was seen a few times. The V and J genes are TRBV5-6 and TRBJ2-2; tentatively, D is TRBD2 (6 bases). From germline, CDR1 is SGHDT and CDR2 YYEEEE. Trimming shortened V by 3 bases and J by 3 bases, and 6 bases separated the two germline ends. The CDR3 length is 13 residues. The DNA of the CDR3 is TGTGCCAGCAGCTGGGGGGACACCGGGGAGCTGTTTTTT. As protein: CASSWGDTGELFF.

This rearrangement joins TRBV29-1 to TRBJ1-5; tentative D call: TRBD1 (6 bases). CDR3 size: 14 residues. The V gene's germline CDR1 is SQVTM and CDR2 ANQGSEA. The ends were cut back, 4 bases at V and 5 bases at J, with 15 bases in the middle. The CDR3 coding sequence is TGCAGCGTTGGGCCCCAGGGGCCCGATCAGCCCCAGCATTTT. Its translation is CSVGPQGPDQPQHF.

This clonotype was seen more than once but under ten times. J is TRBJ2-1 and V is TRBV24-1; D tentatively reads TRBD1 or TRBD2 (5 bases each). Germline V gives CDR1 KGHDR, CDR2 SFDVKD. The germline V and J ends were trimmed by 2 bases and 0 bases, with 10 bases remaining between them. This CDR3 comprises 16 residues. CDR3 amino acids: CATSDSGTSSYNEQFF. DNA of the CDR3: TGTGCCACCAGTGATTCTGGGACCAGCTCCTACAATGAGCAGTTCTTC.